This T cell receptor beta chain was recorded in a study of T-cell memory formation after mild COVID-19 listed by TCRdb under 2021. The study in broad terms: TCR sequence clusters from the two donors were largely donor specific. In a couple of donors, T-cell clones that expanded and contracted after mild COVID-19 were followed by sequencing TCRalpha and TCRbeta repertoires longitudinally. Two young, previously healthy adult volunteers made up the cohort, one male and one female.

Notes on this clonotype: The clone's antigen remains unknown. Nothing much larger sits one base from this clone, and base qualities are not available.

The paper as a whole reports these results and caveats: SARS-CoV-2 specificity of the second-wave clones peaking on day 37 was not confirmed. Contracting CD4+ clones turned up mainly in the CM and EM memory subsets, whereas EMRA was where CD8+ clones were enriched. Clones that contracted from day 15 to 85 showed balanced CD4/CD8 phenotypes, whereas a second wave of clones that expanded from day 15 to 37 leaned towards CD4+. Some responding clones were detected in pre-infection memory, which suggested that pre-existing cross-reactive memory T cells had joined the SARS-CoV-2 response. The study included only a couple of mild cases, and larger cohorts that include severe cases with pre-infection samples were judged to be necessary.

PBMCs were isolated by Ficoll-Paque density gradient centrifugation. The CDR3 runs 14 amino acids, cysteine and phenylalanine included. The DNA shown is the 42-base CDR3, in frame from base 1. The CDR1 and CDR2 encoded by the germline V gene (reference sequence) are MNHEY and SMNVEV. At the junction V is shortened by 8 bases and J by 0 bases, with 11 bases in between. The instrument given in TCRdb is Illumina NovaSeq 6000. Using 5'RACE with constant-segment primers, TCRalpha and TCRbeta cDNA libraries were constructed, with sample barcodes and unique molecular identifiers added in the process. RNA was extracted from every sample with Trizol reagent. Library amplification was performed in two PCR steps, and a second sample barcode and Illumina TruSeq adapters were introduced in the second step. Libraries were sequenced on an Illumina NovaSeq with 2 x 150 bp paired-end reads. The study's own analysis went as follows. Demultiplexing of reads and collapsing into UMI-guided consensus sequences were performed with migec v1.2.7. With mixcr v2.1.11, UMI consensuses were aligned to TRA and TRB V and J templates and assembled into clonotypes. A clonotype was counted as expanded or contracted only when both edgeR and NoisET called the clonotype significant, with the noise models trained on biological replicates. For edgeR calls, the thresholds were a false discovery rate-adjusted p below 0.01 and a log2 fold-change of 1. As an exploratory analysis of dynamics, max-normalized trajectories of the 1000 most abundant clonotypes were examined with PCA combined with hierarchical clustering. Each responding clone was given a CD4 or CD8 phenotype based on the CD4+ and CD8+ repertoires, which had been sequenced separately. TCRdb trimmed the raw reads at Q25, called clones with MiXCR and kept productive beta chains. Identical CDR3 proteins give one entry, which carries the most common genes and DNA. TCRdb, not the authors, supplied the V and J calls. Here the sample has 280,000 or so distinct CDR3 sequences; roughly 8% occur a single time. The ten largest make up 20% to 25% of the sample.

This sequence uses TRBV27 and TRBJ2-1; the D region possibly corresponds to TRBD2 (6 bases align). The specimen was PBMCs or a T cell subset sorted from them (not recorded which). The sequence was obtained from a young man who had mild COVID-19 (a few samples of this study predate the infection). The sample titles of this study are shuffled in the database, so cell type and time point are left out; the donor was told from shared clones. The nucleotide sequence reads TGTGCCAGCTGCGCCGGGGGCTCCTACAATGAGCAGTTCTTC. The translation is CASCAGGSYNEQFF.